This T cell receptor (beta chain) stems from a study of blood T cell repertoires in COVID-19. At the level of the study: Specimens from acute and convalescent COVID-19 originated in the United States, Italy and Spain. From T cells, B-cell-depleted T cells, or PBMCs came the material, which was cDNA or gDNA.

Authors' data handling: Nucleated cell counts were estimated from reference gene primer amplification. Libraries were prepared by immunoSEQ multiplex PCR; TCRdb keeps only in-frame clonotypes and omits some of them. That table furnishes V, J and clone size, whereas the DNA furnished D and trimming. The sample holds about 120,000 clones, around 87% seen once. The ends lost 6 bases at V and 9 bases at J; junction bases unmatched: 7. CDR1 and CDR2 (germline): MNHEY, SVGAGI. The CDR3 length is 15 residues. Enrollment of patients from Seattle took place during active infection, with longitudinal follow-up.

The sequence derives from a woman in her sixties with COVID-19, enrolled during active disease. Sequenced sample: peripheral blood. The gene calls are TRBV6-5 and TRBJ1-6; 11 bases are shared with TRBD1. The chain's CDR3 is CASRATGTGGSPLHF. CDR3 bases: TGTGCCAGCAGAGCAACCGGGACAGGGGGTTCACCCCTCCACTTT.